The T cell receptor (beta chain) described here comes from a study of Ad26.COV2.S vaccination and SARS-CoV-2 variants. The trim removed 5 bases at V and 0 bases at J, leaving 2 bases unmatched. Germline V gene lookup returns CDR1 SGHRS and CDR2 YFSETQ. The length of the CDR3 is 14 residues. With regard to this clone: Its antigen remains unknown.

Findings and limits, study-wide: Responses of T cells in total may have been underestimated by the TCR breadth and depth analyses.

The sample's treatment: around 19 received Ad26.COV2.S at low or high dose, single or two shots; about 5 received placebo; per-sample allocation not given. Specimen acquisition occurred on day 63 following the initial vaccine or placebo injection. Libraries were prepared by immunoSEQ multiplex PCR; TCRdb keeps only in-frame clonotypes and omits some of them. This sample has 500,000 or so clones, with roughly 89% found just once. The TCR originated in a person aged 18-65 years who received the Ad26.COV2.S COVID-19 vaccine or a placebo. This chain connects TRBV5-1 to TRBJ2-1, with TRBD2 matching 7 bases. Source: peripheral blood, taken in a trial of Ad26.COV2.S vaccine versus placebo. CDR3 sequence: CASRLAVSYNEQFF. Written as DNA, the CDR3 is TGCGCCAGCAGGCTAGCGGTCTCCTACAATGAGCAGTTCTTC.